This TCR beta chain was documented in a study of cytomegalovirus exposure and HLA in healthy donors. Trimming cost V 0 bases and J 9 bases, with 6 bases left between them. The germline CDR1 and CDR2 sequences are SGHDN and FVKESK. The CDR3 extends over 12 amino acids. Study results and limitations: Most TCRs appeared rarely, but some public TCRs recurred in many donors.

Samples came from healthy bone marrow donors. The study sampled nominally healthy donors, though unrecorded immune exposures were likely. The PCR was carried out with 60 Vbeta primers and 13 Jbeta primers. Repertoires were generated with immunoSEQ multiplex PCR, while TCRdb's copy carries only in-frame clones and drops some. The sample lists about 99,000 clones; 76% were seen once. For this clone: The antigen remains unidentified.

Sequenced input: PBMCs. The TCR was taken from a woman between 18 and 29 years old in good health and CMV-seropositive. J is TRBJ2-1 and V is TRBV14; no clear D gene. CDR3 sequence reads: CASSQEIREQFF. CDR3 DNA: TGTGCCAGCAGCCAAGAAATCCGTGAGCAGTTCTTC.